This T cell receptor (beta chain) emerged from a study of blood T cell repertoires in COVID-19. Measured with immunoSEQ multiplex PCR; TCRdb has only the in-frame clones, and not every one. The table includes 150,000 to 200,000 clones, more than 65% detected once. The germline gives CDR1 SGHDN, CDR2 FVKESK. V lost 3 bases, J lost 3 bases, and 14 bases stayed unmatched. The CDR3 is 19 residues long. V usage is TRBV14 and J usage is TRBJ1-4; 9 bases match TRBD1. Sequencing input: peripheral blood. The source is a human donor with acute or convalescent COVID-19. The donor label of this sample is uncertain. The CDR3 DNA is TGTGCCAGCAGCCAGTCCTGGACAGGGGCGAGTAATGCTAATGAAAAACTGTTTTTT. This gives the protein CASSQSWTGASNANEKLFF.